This T cell receptor beta chain was captured by sequencing in a study of cytomegalovirus exposure and HLA in healthy donors. Germline loops: CDR1 SNHLY, CDR2 FYNNEI. Trimming took off 4 bases at V and 5 bases at J, with 17 bases between the two ends. The CDR3 is 15 amino acids. This clone was seen only a few times. The target antigen is unknown. Using immunoSEQ multiplex PCR, the repertoire was profiled, and TCRdb retains in-frame clones only, with some absent. The table records about 360,000 clones, 80% to 90% of them present only once. General study results and limits: According to the study, roughly 160 TCR beta chains were cytomegalovirus-associated. In vitro work confirmed that a few CMV-associated chains recognize CMV antigens.

The rearrangement links TRBV2 to TRBJ1-2, with a possible D match to TRBD1 (6 bases). Material: PBMCs. This sequence was found in a woman aged 18-35 years in good health and CMV-seronegative. CDR3 in amino acids: CASSGDLTGRYGYTF. In DNA, the CDR3 is TGTGCCAGCAGTGGGGACCTGACAGGCCGTTATGGCTACACCTTC.